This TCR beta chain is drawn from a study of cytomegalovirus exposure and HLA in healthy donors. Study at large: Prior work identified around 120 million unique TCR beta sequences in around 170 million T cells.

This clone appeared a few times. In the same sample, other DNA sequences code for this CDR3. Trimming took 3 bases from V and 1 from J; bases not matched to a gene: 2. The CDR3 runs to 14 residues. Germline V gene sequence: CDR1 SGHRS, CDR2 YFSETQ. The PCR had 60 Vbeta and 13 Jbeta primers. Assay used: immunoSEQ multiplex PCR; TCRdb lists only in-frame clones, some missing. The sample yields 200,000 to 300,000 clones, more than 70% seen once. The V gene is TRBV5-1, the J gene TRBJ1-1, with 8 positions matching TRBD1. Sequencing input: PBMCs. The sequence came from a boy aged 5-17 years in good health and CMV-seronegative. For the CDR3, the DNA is TGCGCCAGCAGCTCGGGGACAGGGAACACTGAAGCTTTCTTT. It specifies CASSSGTGNTEAFF. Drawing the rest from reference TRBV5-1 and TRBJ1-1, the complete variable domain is KAGVTQTPRYLIKTRGQQVTLSCSPISGHRSVSWYQQTPGQGLQFLFEYFSETQRNKGNFPGRFSGRQFSNSRSEMNVSTLELGDSALYLCASSSGTGNTEAFFGQGTRLTVV.